This is a list of T cell receptor beta chains from one sample in a study of OX40 agonist ivuxolimab in advanced cancers. Clones were sequenced by immunoSEQ multiplex PCR, and TCRdb holds only the in-frame ones, with some missing. The sample lists more than 50,000 clones; 87% were seen once. The sample in question was CD4+ or CD8+ T cells sorted from blood, obtained in a trial of the OX40 agonist ivuxolimab. Every receptor here comes from an adult with an advanced solid tumor such as melanoma, head and neck, liver or kidney cancer. CDR3s include the opening cysteine and the closing phenylalanine or tryptophan. Each record gives: D gene, clone size, V gene, J gene, CDR3 DNA, CDR3 protein. D genes are given only for firm matches. Clone size is not always given. Where it is, it says once, few, many or a class for expanded clones.

>-|once|TRBV29-1|TRBJ1-2
TGCAGCGTTCTGACCGAGAACTATGGCTACACCTTC
CSVLTENYGYTF
>-|-|TRBV5-1|TRBJ2-1
TGCGCCAGCATCATTGGGGCTCGGGGCGACAGCAATGAGCAGTTCTTC
CASIIGARGDSNEQFF
>-|-|TRBV5-6|TRBJ1-1
TGTGCCAGCAGCTTGGGGGCTTCGTTTGTGGGGGGACCGAACACTGAAGCTTTCTTT
CASSLGASFVGGPNTEAFF
>-|-|TRBV7-2|TRBJ2-7
TGTGCCAGCAGCTTCCGGGACACATATCGCGAGCAGTACTTC
CASSFRDTYREQYF
>-|-|TRBV5-1|TRBJ1-4
TGCGCCAGCAGCTTGGCCACCCGGGGTGCTGCAACTAATGAAAAACTGTTTTTT
CASSLATRGAATNEKLFF
>-|-|TRBV25-1|TRBJ1-5
TGTGCCAGCAGTGAAAGTTACAGTCCCTGGCCCCAGCATTTT
CASSESYSPWPQHF
>-|-|TRBV5-1|TRBJ1-1
TGCGCCAGCAGCGAGGGACCGGGCACTGAAGCTTTCTTT
CASSEGPGTEAFF
>TRBD1|-|TRBV10-3|TRBJ2-7
TGTGCCATCAGATCCGGGACAGGGGCCTCCTACGAGCAGTACTTC
CAIRSGTGASYEQYF
>-|-|TRBV6-5|TRBJ2-7
TGTGCCAGCAGTTATCGAGGGGGCGAGCAGTACTTC
CASSYRGGEQYF
>-|-|TRBV6-4|TRBJ1-1
TGTGCCAGCGACTTAAGGGGATGTGACACTGAAGCTTTCTTT
CASDLRGCDTEAFF
>-|-|TRBV25-1|TRBJ2-3
TGTGCCAGCAGTTCTCCCTCAGATACGCAGTATTTT
CASSSPSDTQYF
>TRBD1|-|TRBV6-4|TRBJ2-3
TGTGCCAGCAGTGACGGGGGACAGGGGGCCACAGATACGCAGTATTTT
CASSDGGQGATDTQYF
>-|-|TRBV19|TRBJ1-1
TGTGCCAGTACTAAGCCCGCCGGGACACGCAACACTGAAGCTTTCTTT
CASTKPAGTRNTEAFF
>-|-|TRBV18|TRBJ1-1
TGTGCCAGCTCACCACGAGAGGGTAAAGGGACTGAAGCTTTCTTT
CASSPREGKGTEAFF
>-|-|TRBV19|TRBJ1-6
TGTGCCAGTAGTATTCAGAGGACGCTCAATTCACCCCTCCACTTT
CASSIQRTLNSPLHF
>-|-|TRBV10-3|TRBJ1-4
TGTGCCATCAGCGAACAGGGATTCTCAACTAATGAAAAACTGTTTTTT
CAISEQGFSTNEKLFF
>TRBD1|-|TRBV7-2|TRBJ2-5
TGTGCCAGCAGCTTTGACAGGGGGCTTATGGAGACCCAGTACTTC
CASSFDRGLMETQYF
>TRBD2|-|TRBV9|TRBJ2-3
TGTGCCAGCAGCGTAGGGGTTAGCGGGGGCCCTACAGATACGCAGTATTTT
CASSVGVSGGPTDTQYF
>-|-|TRBV11-2|TRBJ2-3
TGTGCCAGCAGCTTAGGAGCGAAAGATACGCAGTATTTT
CASSLGAKDTQYF
>-|-|TRBV19|TRBJ1-2
TGTGCCTCAACCCGGGGGCCCTATGGCTACACCTTC
CASTRGPYGYTF
>-|-|TRBV25-1|TRBJ2-7
TGTGCCAGCAGTGAATGGGGACCTCGGGGACAGTACTTC
CASSEWGPRGQYF
>TRBD1|-|TRBV11-2|TRBJ1-2
TGTGCCAGCAGCTTAGATCGGGGGACAGGGGCCCACTATGGCTACACCTTC
CASSLDRGTGAHYGYTF
>-|-|TRBV5-1|TRBJ1-6
TGCGCCAGCAGCCTGACAGTCTATAATTCACCCCTCCACTTT
CASSLTVYNSPLHF
>-|-|TRBV20-1|TRBJ1-3
TGCAGTGCTACTCTCTCTAACACCATATATTTT
CSATLSNTIYF
>-|few|TRBV11-1|TRBJ1-5
TGTGCCAGCAGCTTGCGGACAGCCTCGCCCCAGCATTTT
CASSLRTASPQHF
>TRBD2|-|TRBV19|TRBJ2-3
TGTGCCAGTAGTACCGGACTAGCGGGGGGGTCGGATACGCAGTATTTT
CASSTGLAGGSDTQYF
>-|-|TRBV7-2|TRBJ2-1
TGTGCCAGCAGCCCGACCGACAATGAGCAGTTCTTC
CASSPTDNEQFF
>TRBD1|once|TRBV7-2|TRBJ2-7
TGTGCCAGCAGCCTGGACAGGGGAGGCTCCTACGAGCAGTACTTC
CASSLDRGGSYEQYF
>TRBD1|once|TRBV6-5|TRBJ1-2
TGTGCCAGCAGTCTCACAGGGGGCGATGGCTACACCTTC
CASSLTGGDGYTF
>-|-|TRBV6-5|TRBJ2-5
TGTGCCAGCAAGACTCTAGGGACCCAGTACTTC
CASKTLGTQYF
>TRBD1|-|TRBV2|TRBJ2-5
TGTGCCAGCAGAGAACCGGGACAGCTAGAGACCCAGTACTTC
CASREPGQLETQYF
>TRBD1|-|TRBV11-2|TRBJ1-2
TGTGCCAGCAGCTCCGGACAGGAACACACCTTC
CASSSGQEHTF
>-|-|TRBV6-5|TRBJ1-3
TGTGCCAGCAGCCCTGACGGAAACACCATATATTTT
CASSPDGNTIYF
>-|few|TRBV19|TRBJ1-4
TGTGCCAGTAGTATAGGGTTTAGATCTAATGAAAAACTGTTTTTT
CASSIGFRSNEKLFF
>-|once|TRBV18|TRBJ1-5
TGTGCCAGCTCACCATCGGGGGGCGCGGGCAATCAGCCCCAGCATTTT
CASSPSGGAGNQPQHF
>-|-|TRBV5-1|TRBJ2-2
TGCGCCAGCAGCCCGACAGTCACCGGGGAGCTGTTTTTT
CASSPTVTGELFF
>-|few|TRBV6-5|TRBJ1-5
TGTGCCAGCAGTTACCATCAGGGAGATCAGCCCCAGCATTTT
CASSYHQGDQPQHF
>TRBD2|-|TRBV5-1|TRBJ2-1
TGCGCCAGCAGCCAAAGAGCGGGGGCAAGTGAGCAGTTCTTC
CASSQRAGASEQFF
>-|-|TRBV6-1|TRBJ2-1
TGTGCCAGCAGTGAACAGATCAATGAGCAGTTCTTC
CASSEQINEQFF
>-|-|TRBV5-1|TRBJ1-1
TGCGCCAGCAAGGGGGGCATTGAAGCTTTCTTT
CASKGGIEAFF
>-|-|TRBV6-5|TRBJ1-6
TGTGCCAGCAGTCAGGGAACGACTAATTCACCCCTCCACTTT
CASSQGTTNSPLHF
>TRBD1|once|TRBV5-4|TRBJ1-2
TGTGCCAGCAGCTTCCCAGGGGGCCCCTCAGGTGGCTACACCTTC
CASSFPGGPSGGYTF
>TRBD1|-|TRBV7-2|TRBJ1-2
TGTGCCAGCAGCCCAGGGGGCCTCCTGGGCTACACCTTC
CASSPGGLLGYTF
>TRBD1|-|TRBV18|TRBJ1-6
TGTGCCAGCTCACCACGGGGGACAGGGGACTCACCCCTCCACTTT
CASSPRGTGDSPLHF